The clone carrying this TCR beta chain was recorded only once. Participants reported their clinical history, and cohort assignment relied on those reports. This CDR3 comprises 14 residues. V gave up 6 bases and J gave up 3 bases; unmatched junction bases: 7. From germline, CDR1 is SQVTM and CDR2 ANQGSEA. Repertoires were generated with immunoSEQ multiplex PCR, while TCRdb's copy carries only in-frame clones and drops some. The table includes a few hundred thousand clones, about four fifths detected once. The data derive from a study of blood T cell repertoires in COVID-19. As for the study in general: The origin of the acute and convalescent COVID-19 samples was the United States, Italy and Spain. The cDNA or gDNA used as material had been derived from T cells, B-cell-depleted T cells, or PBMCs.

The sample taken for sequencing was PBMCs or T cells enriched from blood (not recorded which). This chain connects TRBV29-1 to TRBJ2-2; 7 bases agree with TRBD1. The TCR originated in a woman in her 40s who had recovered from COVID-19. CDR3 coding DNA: TGCAGCGTCAGGGACAGTCCTTACACCGGGGAGCTGTTTTTT. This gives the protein CSVRDSPYTGELFF.